This T cell receptor beta chain was profiled in a study of tumor-infiltrating lymphocytes in localized non-small cell lung cancer. At the level of the study: Patients included smokers and never-smokers with various histologies, some sampled after neoadjuvant chemotherapy. Resected tumor was paired with non-adjacent uninvolved lung from the same patient. Points from the study as a whole: Higher tumor T cell infiltration than in uninvolved lung was supported by TCRbeta sequencing.

Of note for this clone: The antigen remains undetermined.

This CDR3 is 15 amino acids long. V lost 1 base and J 6 bases, leaving 14 bases between the germline ends. Looked up from germline, CDR1 is SGHAT and CDR2 is FQNNGV. Libraries were prepared by immunoSEQ multiplex PCR; TCRdb keeps only in-frame clonotypes and omits some of them. The sample records 15,000 to 20,000 clones, 75% to 85% being singletons. The receptor was isolated from a human donor with non-small cell lung cancer. The chain joins TRBV11-2 to TRBJ2-3; D unclear. The source material was uninvolved lung tissue not adjacent to the tumor. The CDR3 here is CASSLVIGISDTQYF. The CDR3 coding sequence is TGTGCCAGCAGCTTAGTTATAGGGATTTCGGATACGCAGTATTTT.